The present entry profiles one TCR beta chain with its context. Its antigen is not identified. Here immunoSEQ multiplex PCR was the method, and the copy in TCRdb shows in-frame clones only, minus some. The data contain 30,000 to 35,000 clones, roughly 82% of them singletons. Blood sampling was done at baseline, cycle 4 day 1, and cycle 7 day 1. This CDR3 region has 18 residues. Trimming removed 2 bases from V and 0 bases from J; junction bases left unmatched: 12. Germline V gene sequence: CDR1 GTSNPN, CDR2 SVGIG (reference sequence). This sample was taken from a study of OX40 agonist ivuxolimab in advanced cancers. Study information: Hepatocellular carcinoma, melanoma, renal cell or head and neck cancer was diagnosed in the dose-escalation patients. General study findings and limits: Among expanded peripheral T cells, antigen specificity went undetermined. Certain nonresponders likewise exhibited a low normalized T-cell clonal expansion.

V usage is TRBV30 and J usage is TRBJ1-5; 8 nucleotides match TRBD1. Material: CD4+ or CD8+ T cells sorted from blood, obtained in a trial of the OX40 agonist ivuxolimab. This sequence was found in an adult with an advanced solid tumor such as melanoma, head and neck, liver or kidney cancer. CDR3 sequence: CAWSHRDRTAYSNQPQHF. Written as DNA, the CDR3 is TGTGCCTGGAGTCACCGGGACAGGACGGCTTATAGCAATCAGCCCCAGCATTTT. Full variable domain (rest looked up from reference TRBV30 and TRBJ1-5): SQTIHQWPATLVQPVGSPLSLECTVEGTSNPNLYWYRQAAGRGLQLLFYSVGIGQISSEVPQNLSASRPQDRQFILSSKKLLLSDSGFYLCAWSHRDRTAYSNQPQHFGDGTRLSIL.